Detailed here is one TCR beta chain. This clone was counted only a few times. Its antigen target is currently unknown. Base qualities are not at hand, and no much larger clone is one base apart. The source of the sample is a study of cytomegalovirus exposure and HLA in healthy donors (dated by TCRdb to about 2017). For context, the study as a whole: An earlier analysis of roughly 500 of the donors reported approximately 270 Gb of sequence data and 117 million unique TCR beta sequences from around 200 million T cells. An early release covering about 600 HLA-typed donors comprised around 300 gigabases of sequencing data and 65 million to 100 million unique TCR sequences. The genetic ancestry cluster associated with self-reported Caucasian donors included about 81% of the approximately 430 genotyped donors. The study aimed to test whether cataloging public T cell receptors could reveal signatures of past pathogen exposure. Using immunosequencing, the study profiled T cell repertoires from fewer than 700 subjects and related those repertoires to cytomegalovirus serostatus. Along with the roughly 670-subject first cohort, a separate validation cohort of over a hundred different subjects was used. To predict cytomegalovirus infection status, the study brought together high-throughput TCR immunosequencing, statistical association of individual TCRs with disease status, and machine learning. To study patterns of TCR occurrence, a later analysis re-analyzed previously published TCR beta repertoires from 650 to 750 donors and added high-resolution HLA genotyping. Rather than using new phenotypic data, the later analysis identified candidate immune exposures from TCR beta sequences and from how often those sequences occurred across donors. To decide whether each TCR beta V gene segment behaved as functional or pseudogenic, an earlier analysis of several hundred of the donors relied on high-throughput TCR beta sequencing. Donor age, sex, ethnicity and CMV serostatus were compiled alongside the repertoire data. Genome-wide SNP genotypes for about three fifths of the roughly 670 donors were used in a later genetic analysis, which treated that subset as a discovery cohort. All discovery cohort repertoires had been generated using a single sequencing platform. HLA typing included class I and class II loci at four-digit resolution. The number of donors typed differed by locus, with 629-630 for A, B, C, DRB1 and DQB1, 522 for DQA1, some 570 for DPA1, and under 490 for DPB1. Several DR-DQ haplotypes were handled as single units for association and clustering because linkage in the cohort was strong. Across 300 to 400 genotyped donors of the cohort, an average of about 200,000 unique TCR beta nucleotide sequences per donor were sequenced, and roughly 18% of those sequences were non-productive. The study at large found these results: A later analysis found that most CMV-associated TCR beta chains appeared HLA-restricted, with HLA associations seemingly driven largely by CMV exposure. When HLA alleles, especially DR and DQ, strongly co-occurred, attributing TCR associations to individual alleles was difficult. The presence/absence analyses assumed that sequencing depth was roughly uniform across donors, and that assumption may not be true. In a later analysis, several top co-occurrence clusters were reported to appear linked to parvovirus B19, influenza, CMV and Epstein-Barr virus. In vitro tests confirmed that a few of the cytomegalovirus-associated TCR beta chains recognize cytomegalovirus antigens. According to a later analysis, TCR association rates differed among HLA loci, with DRB1 alleles showing the most associated TCRs and HLA-C alleles showing the fewest. Because HLA typing was missing for some donors at each locus, association tests included only the typed subset. Because counts were too low, seventeen rarely observed V segments, including chromosome 9 orphons, were left out of the earlier analysis of approximately 500 of the donors. Most TCR sequences were observed very rarely across donors, whereas some public TCRs were present in many individuals. Linkage disequilibrium might explain the correlated functional status among segregating V segments, but an unknown experimental factor could not be excluded. A further reported finding was that TCR beta sequences accurately predicted the HLA-A and HLA-B alleles for most subjects in the first cohort. This cohort had only TCR beta chains sequenced, and the lack of alpha or paired-chain data limited which features could be detected. In a later analysis, HLA-associated TCR beta chains were found to be more clonally expanded and to have lower generation probabilities than equally common non-associated chains. Compared with the approximately 720-donor mean, donors in an Asian-associated ancestry cluster had fewer N-insertions in productive TCRs, according to a later genetic analysis. A cluster of highly shared sequence variants was judged likely to represent a technical artifact of the sequencing pipeline. In both the original and validation cohorts, the classifier was reported to diagnose cytomegalovirus status with high specificity and sensitivity. For the cohort, immune exposure information was limited to CMV serostatus. It was suggested by the authors that the approach could potentially be generalized to other disease states and immunological phenotypes. Some IMGT-functional V segments, including TRBV6-2 and TRBV6-3, could not be distinguished by the 87-base-pair reads and were therefore excluded. V-gene and J-gene trimming of TCR beta chains was associated with a missense DCLRE1C variant in a later genetic analysis, and the association was replicated in an independent cohort. A later analysis associated some 17,000 TCR beta sequences with specific HLA alleles at a false discovery rate of 0.05. The study gave a list of 150 to 200 TCR beta chains associated with cytomegalovirus. An earlier analysis of 587 of the donors showed that most TCR beta V segments appeared in productive rearrangements either about 87% or about 30% of the time, which broadly matched IMGT annotations.

The cohort was made up of under 800 healthy bone marrow donors. At the time of sampling, all cohort members were nominally healthy, though unrecorded immune exposures were likely present. The donor was CMV seronegative and belonged to the group of more than 300 seronegative cohort members. A peripheral blood sample was collected from each donor, and TCR beta sequencing was performed on peripheral blood mononuclear cells. The Qiagen DNeasy Blood Extraction Kit was used to extract genomic DNA from the blood cell samples. The junction shows trimming of 8 bases on V and 9 bases on J, plus 11 bases between the germline ends. The CDR3 contains 11 residues, cysteine and phenylalanine counted. CDR3 DNA is the only sequence kept; it has 33 bases, read in frame from the first base. The germline V gene encodes CDR1 MDHEN and CDR2 SYDVKM. Libraries came from the immunoSEQ multiplex PCR assay. For the multiplex PCR, a mixture combining 60 forward primers for TCR Vbeta segments and 13 reverse primers for TCR Jbeta segments was used. Amplification of the CDR3 region of rearranged TCR beta genes was performed with a multiplex PCR assay on genomic DNA. The Illumina HiSeq System was used to sequence the amplified TCR beta libraries as 87-base-pair reads. Per the original workflow: A later analysis tallied roughly 80 million unique TCR beta chains across the 700 or so repertoires, and some 12 million of those chains were shared by two or more donors. A nearest-neighbor algorithm error-corrected the raw reads and collapsed the reads into unique sequences, merging closely related sequences to remove PCR and sequencing errors. To assign V, D and J gene segments, CDR3 sequences were aligned to IMGT reference sequences. Each retained sequence needed at least a six-nucleotide match to both a V gene segment and a J gene segment. A rearrangement was called productive if the CDR3 had no stop codons and remained in frame with V and J, and every other rearrangement was called non-productive. Following IMGT convention, CDR3 was defined as the stretch from the second conserved V-encoded cysteine up to the conserved J-encoded phenylalanine. In an earlier analysis of approximately 590 of the donors, sequences lacking an unambiguous match to a single V gene segment were excluded. An earlier analysis of over 450 of the donors classified V segments as functional when productive rearrangements were above 56.7% and as segregating when the standard deviation between donors was above 5%. To diagnose cytomegalovirus status from the catalog of TCR beta chain sequences, a statistical classification framework was built. V and J gene assignment, in a later analysis, came from comparing TCR nucleotide sequences with IMGT/GENE-DB human TR gene sequences. In a later analysis, CDR3 sequences and most-parsimonious VDJ recombination scenarios were assigned using the TCRdist pipeline. In a later analysis, every TCR beta chain was defined by the combination of its CDR3 amino acid sequence and its V-gene family, and reads without a unique V-gene family were dropped. A later analysis removed 500 to 650 highly shared, low-generation-probability nucleotide sequences to deal with suspected cross-contamination and a sequencing artifact. For each public chain, a later analysis derived a clonal expansion index from normalized ranks of inferred template counts within each repertoire. Generation probabilities in a later analysis came from a VDJ recombination model fitted to out-of-frame rearrangements, and those results were checked against IGoR. In a later analysis, TCR-TCR, TCR-HLA and TCR-CMV co-occurrence was scored with hypergeometric tests, and a repertoire-size bias correction was applied to TCR pairs. In a later analysis, false discovery rates were estimated by permuting HLA or CMV assignments 20 times. In a later analysis, co-occurring TCRs were grouped using DBSCAN, and TCRdist sequence similarity was added for clustering within HLA-allele-positive subsets. For co-occurrence clustering, repertoires with fewer than 30,000 or more than 120,000 public chains were excluded, along with a handful of repertoires with anomalous nucleotide sharing. Here the immuneACCESS table is served through TCRdb, limited to in-frame sequences with V and J called. Missing clones are a known gap in these copies; in checked studies unresolved V genes cover under half, and the rest lacks a known reason. That table is the source of V, J and clone size, and D and trimming were worked out from the DNA. This sample has 95,000 to 150,000 clones in its table, and roughly 80% of those were observed once. The ten largest clones capture more than 2% of the sample.

The receptor's source is a man aged 25-40 years in good health and CMV-seronegative. What was sequenced was PBMCs. The chain employs TRBV28 and TRBJ2-1; a tentative D call is TRBD1 (5 bases match). CDR3 loop: CASGLRGEQFF. The bases read TGTGCCAGCGGCCTTAGGGGTGAGCAGTTCTTC.